These T cell receptor beta chains were read from a single sample in a study of blood T cell repertoires in COVID-19. TCRdb's copy holds only in-frame clones and misses some; the assay was immunoSEQ multiplex PCR. The sample comprises about 110,000 clones, about 86% of which are singletons, and over 35% rests with the top ten. Sequenced input: peripheral blood. The receptors were sampled from a man older than 75 with acute or convalescent COVID-19. Each CDR3 is given with its conserved first and last residue. Each record gives: D gene, J gene, V gene, clone size, CDR3 protein, CDR3 DNA. The D gene is left open where the match is weak. For some rows the clone size is stated as once, few or many, or as a class when expanded; others skip it.

>TRBD1|TRBJ1-1|TRBV9|-
CASSAQTGVNTEAFF
TGTGCCAGCAGCGCACAGACAGGGGTGAACACTGAAGCTTTCTTT
>TRBD2|TRBJ2-5|TRBV29-1|-
CSVETGGDYQYQETQYF
TGCAGCGTTGAAACGGGGGGGGACTATCAGTATCAAGAGACCCAGTACTTC
>TRBD1|TRBJ1-1|TRBV5-1|-
CASSLQTGPNTEAFF
TGCGCCAGCAGCTTACAGACAGGGCCGAACACTGAAGCTTTCTTT
>TRBD1|TRBJ1-1|TRBV5-1|-
CASSLDPGTGMNTEAFF
TGCGCCAGCAGCTTGGATCCCGGGACAGGGATGAACACTGAAGCTTTCTTT
>TRBD1|TRBJ1-4|TRBV4-1|-
CASSQPDREPLKLFF
TGCGCCAGCAGCCAACCGGACAGGGAACCACTTAAACTGTTTTTT
>TRBD1|TRBJ2-6|TRBV7-2|many
CASSLASGGGANVLTF
TGTGCCAGCAGCTTAGCTTCAGGGGGCGGGGCCAACGTCCTGACTTTC
>-|TRBJ2-2|TRBV5-1|once
CASSGLAANTGELFF
TGCGCCAGCAGTGGGTTAGCGGCGAACACCGGGGAGCTGTTTTTT
>TRBD1|TRBJ1-2|TRBV19|-
CASSIFRGNYGYTF
TGTGCCAGTAGTATATTCAGGGGGAACTATGGCTACACCTTC
>TRBD1|TRBJ1-6|TRBV5-4|few
CASSLEGQLNSPLHF
TGTGCCAGCAGCTTGGAGGGACAGCTAAATTCACCCCTCCACTTT
>-|TRBJ2-2|TRBV3-1/TRBV3-2|few
CASSQDWGVELFF
TGTGCCAGCAGCCAAGATTGGGGAGTGGAGCTGTTTTTT
>-|TRBJ2-5|TRBV6-1|-
CASSEWGETQYF
TGTGCCAGCAGTGAATGGGGCGAGACCCAGTACTTC
>TRBD1|TRBJ1-4|TRBV6-5|-
CASRRGTGVEKLFF
TGTGCCAGCCGCCGCGGGACAGGAGTTGAAAAACTGTTTTTT
>-|TRBJ2-1|TRBV19|-
CASQEDSYNEQFF
TGTGCCAGTCAAGAGGACTCTTACAATGAGCAGTTCTTC
>TRBD2|TRBJ2-5|TRBV18|-
CASSPRLAGGSQETQYF
TGTGCCAGCTCACCTAGACTAGCGGGAGGGTCCCAAGAGACCCAGTACTTC
>TRBD1|TRBJ1-2|TRBV19|many
CASSITGQGLYGYTF
TGTGCCAGTAGTATCACGGGACAGGGACTCTATGGCTACACCTTC
>-|TRBJ1-5|TRBV28|few
CASSIQGKPQHF
TGTGCCAGCAGTATACAGGGAAAGCCCCAGCATTTT
>-|TRBJ1-5|TRBV5-6|-
CASSLSLNQPQHF
TGTGCCAGCAGCTTGTCACTCAATCAGCCCCAGCATTTT
>-|TRBJ1-2|TRBV5-4|-
CASSLDRLDGYTF
TGTGCCAGCAGCTTGGACAGACTAGATGGCTACACCTTC
>-|TRBJ1-1|TRBV6-2/TRBV6-3|once
CASSAGTEAFF
TGTGCCAGCAGCGCGGGGACTGAAGCTTTCTTT
>-|TRBJ1-2|TRBV28|-
CASSLGRAGYTF
TGTGCCAGCAGTTTGGGCAGGGCTGGCTACACCTTC
>TRBD1|TRBJ2-5|TRBV19|once
CASSSRDRGVGRQETQYF
TGTGCCAGTAGTAGCCGGGACAGGGGGGTTGGTCGGCAAGAGACCCAGTACTTC
>-|TRBJ1-3|TRBV4-3|-
CASSQAVPSSGNTIYF
TGCGCCAGCAGCCAAGCGGTCCCGAGCTCTGGAAACACCATATATTTT
>-|TRBJ1-1|TRBV10-3|-
CAISEQASAMNTEAFF
TGTGCCATCAGTGAGCAGGCCAGTGCCATGAACACTGAAGCTTTCTTT
>TRBD1|TRBJ2-6|TRBV3-1/TRBV3-2|-
CASRQGTSSGANVLTF
TGTGCCAGCAGACAGGGGACCTCCTCTGGGGCCAACGTCCTGACTTTC
>-|TRBJ1-6|TRBV3-1/TRBV3-2|-
CASSFGQYNSPLHF
TGTGCCAGCAGTTTCGGACAGTATAATTCACCCCTCCACTTT
>-|TRBJ2-7|TRBV9|-
CASSVGPGETYEQYF
TGTGCCAGCAGCGTAGGCCCGGGAGAGACCTACGAGCAGTACTTC
>TRBD2|TRBJ2-1|TRBV7-2|-
CASSLFGLDYNEQFF
TGTGCCAGCAGCTTATTCGGACTAGACTACAATGAGCAGTTCTTC
>-|TRBJ2-1|TRBV28|once
CASSFFQEVYNEQFF
TGTGCCAGCAGTTTTTTCCAGGAGGTATACAATGAGCAGTTCTTC
>TRBD1|TRBJ2-1|TRBV28|-
CASSPTGQQYNEQFF
TGTGCCAGCAGTCCCACGGGACAGCAATACAATGAGCAGTTCTTC
>TRBD1|TRBJ1-1|TRBV7-9|-
CASLEGAFRNTEAFF
TGTGCCAGCTTAGAGGGGGCGTTTCGGAACACTGAAGCTTTCTTT
>-|TRBJ2-1|TRBV6-2/TRBV6-3|-
CASSPLGRNNEQFF
TGTGCCAGCAGCCCCCTTGGGCGTAACAATGAGCAGTTCTTC
>TRBD2|TRBJ2-1|TRBV28|-
CASSLLAAYNEQFF
TGTGCCAGCAGTTTGCTAGCGGCTTACAATGAGCAGTTCTTC
>TRBD1|TRBJ1-2|TRBV5-1|-
CASSALTGFGYGYTF
TGCGCCAGCAGCGCCCTGACAGGGTTCGGCTATGGCTACACCTTC
>-|TRBJ1-1|TRBV18|-
CASSPPGGQGTEAFF
TGTGCCAGCTCACCACCCGGCGGTCAGGGCACTGAAGCTTTCTTT
>TRBD1|TRBJ2-7|TRBV5-1|-
CASSLSGTGVEQYF
TGCGCCAGCAGCTTGTCCGGGACAGGGGTCGAGCAGTACTTC
>TRBD2|TRBJ2-6|TRBV5-1|-
CASTGEGPSVLTF
TGCGCCAGCACCGGGGAGGGCCCTAGCGTCCTGACTTTC
>TRBD1|TRBJ2-1|TRBV5-4|-
CASSPAQGARYNEQFF
TGTGCCAGCAGCCCGGCACAGGGGGCGCGATACAATGAGCAGTTCTTC
>-|TRBJ2-6|TRBV24-1|-
CATSRAGANVLTF
TGTGCCACCAGCCGGGCTGGGGCCAACGTCCTGACTTTC
>-|TRBJ1-2|TRBV18|-
CASSPEKGTGYTF
TGTGCCAGCTCACCCGAGAAGGGGACAGGCTACACCTTC
>TRBD1|TRBJ1-2|TRBV18|-
CASSPRQGALYGYTF
TGTGCCAGCTCACCACGGCAGGGGGCTTTGTATGGCTACACCTTC
>TRBD2|TRBJ2-1|TRBV6-5|-
CAITTSPKGGEQFF
TGTGCCATTACGACTAGCCCCAAAGGTGGTGAGCAGTTCTTC
>-|TRBJ2-5|TRBV5-1|-
CASSLTPPETQYF
TGCGCCAGCAGCTTGACACCGCCAGAGACCCAGTACTTC
>TRBD2|TRBJ2-6|TRBV5-1|-
CASSLGGSSGANVLTF
TGCGCCAGCAGCTTGGGCGGGAGCTCTGGGGCCAACGTCCTGACTTTC
>-|TRBJ2-7|TRBV29-1|-
CSVEDQVYEQYF
TGCAGCGTTGAAGATCAGGTCTACGAGCAGTACTTC
>-|TRBJ1-2|TRBV28|-
CASSLTGQIRRYTF
TGTGCCAGCAGTTTAACAGGACAGATCCGGCGCTACACCTTC
>-|TRBJ1-1|TRBV18|-
CASSPSGNTEAFF
TGTGCCAGCTCACCATCGGGGAACACTGAAGCTTTCTTT
>TRBD2|TRBJ2-1|TRBV6-2/TRBV6-3|-
CASSYSPAGAYNEQFF
TGTGCCAGCAGTTACTCTCCTGCGGGGGCCTACAATGAGCAGTTCTTC
>TRBD1|TRBJ2-7|TRBV18|-
CASWSGQGVEEQYF
TGTGCCAGCTGGTCGGGACAGGGAGTAGAAGAGCAGTACTTC
>TRBD1|TRBJ1-3|TRBV29-1|-
CSFQGAGNTIYF
TGCAGCTTCCAGGGGGCTGGAAACACCATATATTTT
>-|TRBJ2-5|TRBV6-2/TRBV6-3|-
CASSYRGGQETQYF
TGTGCCAGCAGTTACCGGGGAGGCCAAGAGACCCAGTACTTC
>TRBD1|TRBJ2-1|TRBV30|-
CAWTDRGQGEQFF
TGTGCCTGGACGGACAGGGGACAGGGTGAGCAGTTCTTC
>TRBD1|TRBJ1-5|TRBV7-8|-
CASSSSTDRRFLGNQPQHF
TGTGCCAGCAGCTCCAGTACGGACAGGCGATTTTTAGGCAATCAGCCCCAGCATTTT
>TRBD1|TRBJ1-6|TRBV30|-
CAWTARQGGNSPLHF
TGTGCCTGGACAGCCCGACAGGGCGGGAATTCACCCCTCCACTTT
>TRBD1|TRBJ2-1|TRBV24-1|-
CATSDSGTGNNEQFF
TGTGCCACCAGTGATTCAGGGACAGGGAACAATGAGCAGTTCTTC
>-|TRBJ1-6|TRBV7-3|-
CASSFGQHNSPLHF
TGTGCCAGCAGCTTCGGACAGCATAATTCACCCCTCCACTTT
>-|TRBJ1-5|TRBV27|once
CASRTGWQPQHF
TGTGCCAGCAGGACAGGTTGGCAGCCCCAGCATTTT
>-|TRBJ1-1|TRBV11-2|once
CASSPPTVVYTEAFF
TGTGCCAGCAGCCCCCCGACAGTGGTCTACACTGAAGCTTTCTTT
>TRBD1|TRBJ1-3|TRBV28|-
CASGLQGGKNTIYF
TGTGCCAGCGGATTACAGGGGGGTAAAAACACCATATATTTT
>TRBD2|TRBJ2-1|TRBV7-6|-
CASSLSIRGTSGSNEQFF
TGTGCCAGCAGCTTAAGTATTAGAGGGACTAGCGGGAGCAATGAGCAGTTCTTC